The 28 T cell receptor beta chains listed next were all sequenced from one sample in a study of blood T cell repertoires in COVID-19. Libraries were prepared by immunoSEQ multiplex PCR; TCRdb keeps only in-frame clonotypes and omits some of them. The sample shows 140,000 or so clones, 87% of them seen only once. What was sequenced was peripheral blood. These receptor sequences come from a woman aged 45-60 years with acute or convalescent COVID-19.

This clone was recorded once. V gene TRBV11-2 combines with J gene TRBJ2-2; TRBD2 matches at 9 bases. Germline assignment: CDR1 SGHAT and CDR2 FQNNGV. The CDR3 runs 15 residues. The trim removed 5 bases at V and 5 bases at J, leaving 6 bases unmatched. This CDR3 is CASSQGGLATGELFF. The CDR3 coding sequence is TGTGCCAGCAGCCAAGGCGGACTAGCGACCGGGGAGCTGTTTTTT. Full variable domain (rest looked up from reference TRBV11-2 and TRBJ2-2): EAGVAQSPRYKIIEKRQSVAFWCNPISGHATLYWYQQILGQGPKLLIQFQNNGVVDDSQLPKDRFSAERLKGVDSTLKIQPAKLEDSAVYLCASSQGGLATGELFFGEGSRLTVL.

This rearrangement joins TRBV24-1 to TRBJ2-7, with D possibly TRBD1 on 5 matching bases. In germline, CDR1 is KGHDR, CDR2 SFDVKD. V gave up 3 bases and J gave up 2 bases, with 10 bases separating them. This CDR3 contains 14 residues. The CDR3 sequence is CATSDRTGPYEQYF. CDR3 in DNA: TGTGCCACCAGTGATCGCACAGGACCCTACGAGCAGTACTTC.

This chain connects TRBV7-3 to TRBJ1-2, with TRBD1 identical over 7 bases. This CDR3 contains 15 residues. The V and J ends lost 2 bases and 4 bases, in that order; junction bases with no gene match: 7. CDR1 and CDR2 from the germline V gene are SGHTA and FQGTGA. CDR3 DNA sequence: TGTGCCAGCAGCTTAGGTAGGACAGGACTCTATGGCTACACCTTC. Translated: CASSLGRTGLYGYTF.

This sequence joins TRBV6-6 and TRBJ2-2; 7 positions match TRBD1. V was pared by 5 bases and J by 0 bases, with 6 bases of the junction left unmatched. From germline, CDR1 is MNHNY and CDR2 SVGAGI (reference sequence). The CDR3 has 16 residues. The CDR3 DNA is TGTGCCAGCAGTCGACGCGGACAGGCGAACACCGGGGAGCTGTTTTTT. It translates to CASSRRGQANTGELFF.

This clone was picked up a small number of times. The V call is TRBV6-5, the J call TRBJ1-5; no clear D gene. The CDR3 contains 13 residues. CDR1 MNHEY and CDR2 SVGAGI come from the germline V gene. Trimming cost V 10 bases and J 5 bases, with 15 bases left between them. CDR3 sequence reads: CATLLATDQPQHF. The CDR3 coding sequence is TGTGCCACCCTCCTAGCAACGGATCAGCCCCAGCATTTT.

The V call is TRBV19, the J call TRBJ1-5; TRBD1 aligns across 9 bases. J was trimmed by 4 bases and V by 7 bases; bases with no gene match: 5. CDR1 is LNHDA and CDR2 is SQIVND in the germline V gene (reference sequence). The CDR3 runs 14 residues. CDR3 sequence (DNA): TGTGCCAGTACTCTAGACAGGGGGAATCAGCCCCAGCATTTT. This gives the protein CASTLDRGNQPQHF.

The J gene is TRBJ1-1, the V gene TRBV19, with D possibly TRBD1 on 6 matching bases. This CDR3 contains 17 residues. V lost 6 bases, J lost 1 base, and 21 bases lay in between. Germline loops: CDR1 LNHDA, CDR2 SQIVND (reference sequence). The CDR3 protein is CASSTLPGQTSNTEAFF. The CDR3 DNA is TGTGCCAGTAGCACATTACCGGGACAAACTTCGAACACTGAAGCTTTCTTT.

The chain couples TRBV7-3 to TRBJ1-1; D might be TRBD1 (5 bases). This CDR3 is 15 amino acids long. V lost 1 base and J lost 1, with 10 bases in between. From germline, CDR1 is SGHTA and CDR2 FQGTGA. The chain's CDR3 is CASSLIAGPNTEAFF. The CDR3 region has the DNA TGTGCCAGCAGCTTAATAGCAGGGCCGAACACTGAAGCTTTCTTT.

The rearrangement joins TRBV24-1 to TRBJ2-2, with TRBD1 matching over 8 bases. CDR3 length: 15 amino acids. V lost 7 bases to trimming and J lost 0 bases; unmatched junction nucleotides: 3. CDR1 and CDR2 from the germline V gene are KGHDR and SFDVKD. CDR3 region: CATRGTGTNTGELFF. The CDR3 DNA sequence: TGTGCCACCAGGGGGACAGGTACGAACACCGGGGAGCTGTTTTTT.

This clone has only one observation. The chain uses TRBV12-5 and TRBJ1-5; 10 nucleotides line up with TRBD1. Germline-derived CDR1 and CDR2 are LGHNT and FRNRAP. The V segment lost 5 bases and the J segment 6 bases; nucleotides outside the gene matches: 7. The CDR3 is made up of 15 amino acids. CDR3 sequence: CASGPGQGQGQPQHF. Written as DNA, the CDR3 is TGTGCTAGTGGTCCGGGACAGGGGCAGGGTCAGCCCCAGCATTTT.

This chain connects TRBV30 to TRBJ1-2, with 11 bases fitting TRBD1. Germline assignment: CDR1 GTSNPN and CDR2 SVGIG (reference sequence). V lost 5 bases to trimming and J lost 4 bases; unmatched junction nucleotides: 0. The CDR3 is 12 amino acids. CDR3 coding DNA: TGTGCCTGGGGGACAGGGGGCTATGGCTACACCTTC. It translates to CAWGTGGYGYTF.

V usage is TRBV24-1 and J usage is TRBJ2-3; 10 positions agree with TRBD2. The V segment lost 2 bases and the J segment 4 bases; nucleotides outside the gene matches: 5. CDR1 is KGHDR, CDR2 SFDVKD, per germline. The CDR3 loop spans 16 amino acids. The CDR3 DNA reads TGTGCCACCAGTGATTCAGCGGGGGGGCTTCCAGATACGCAGTATTTT. Translated, it gives CATSDSAGGLPDTQYF.

This chain uses TRBV5-6 with TRBJ1-1, with D hard to call. Trimming shortened V by 3 bases and J by 3 bases, and 15 bases separated the two germline ends. Germline lookup yields CDR1 SGHDT and CDR2 YYEEEE. This CDR3 is built from 15 residues. For the CDR3, the DNA is TGTGCCAGCAGCTACAACTCCAGGAGGGACACTGAAGCTTTCTTT. Translating it yields CASSYNSRRDTEAFF.

The chain joins TRBV23-1 to TRBJ2-1; D is ambiguous. TRBV23-1 is annotated as an ORF whose role is uncertain. Trimming pared 0 bases from V and 6 bases from J, leaving 21 bases between. The CDR3 loop spans 18 amino acids. In DNA, the CDR3 is TGCGCCAGCAGTCAATCCACGACGGTGCTAGGCCCCCCCAATGAGCAGTTCTTC. Translation gives CASSQSTTVLGPPNEQFF.

V gene TRBV5-6 combines with J gene TRBJ2-7, with D perhaps TRBD2 (7 bases). Germline CDR1 reads SGHDT; CDR2 reads YYEEEE. The CDR3 spans 14 residues. V dropped 4 bases and J dropped 6 bases, with 17 bases sitting between them. CDR3 sequence (DNA): TGTGCCAGCAGCCCCGGGGGCGGGAGAGTCGAGCAGTACTTC. Protein: CASSPGGGRVEQYF.

This clone occurred once. V usage is TRBV11-3 and J usage is TRBJ2-2; D not certain. Looked up from germline, CDR1 is SGHNT and CDR2 is YENEEA. The CDR3 sequence is 15 residues long. V was trimmed by 1 base and J by 7 bases, leaving 13 bases between them. CDR3 sequence (DNA): TGTGCCAGCAGCTTAGCTCTCTCCGCGGACGGGGAGCTGTTTTTT. This sequence encodes CASSLALSADGELFF.

This clone was seen just once. CDR3 region: CASSRTPGTSGYEQYF. The CDR3 nucleotides read TGCGCCAGCAGCAGGACCCCCGGGACTAGCGGTTACGAGCAGTACTTC. The chain joins TRBV5-1 to TRBJ2-7, with 11 nucleotides matching TRBD2. Germline V gives CDR1 SGHRS, CDR2 YFSETQ. CDR3 length: 16 amino acids. V trimming: 4 bases; J trimming: 4 bases; junction bases outside the gene matches: 10. Supplemented by reference TRBV5-1 and TRBJ2-7, the full variable domain reads KAGVTQTPRYLIKTRGQQVTLSCSPISGHRSVSWYQQTPGQGLQFLFEYFSETQRNKGNFPGRFSGRQFSNSRSEMNVSTLELGDSALYLCASSRTPGTSGYEQYFGPGTRLTVT.

The V gene is TRBV10-1, the J gene TRBJ2-7; 8 bases are shared with TRBD2. Germline V lookup: CDR1 WNHNN, CDR2 SYGVQD (reference sequence). This CDR3 comprises 15 residues. Germline trimming cut 3 bases from V and 2 bases from J; bases unmatched to any gene: 6. The CDR3 DNA follows: TGCGCCAGCAGTGACAGGAGCGGGGGTCCCTACGAGCAGTACTTC. Translated: CASSDRSGGPYEQYF.

The genes are TRBV6-5 and TRBJ2-1, with 12 bases that match TRBD1. This CDR3 is built from 15 residues. V lost 7 bases to trimming and J lost 9 bases; unmatched junction nucleotides: 10. Germline loops: CDR1 MNHEY, CDR2 SVGAGI. CDR3 sequence reads: CASTLGGQGASEQFF. In DNA, the CDR3 is TGTGCCAGCACCCTAGGGGGACAGGGGGCTAGTGAGCAGTTCTTC.

J is TRBJ1-2 and V is TRBV5-1; tentatively, D is TRBD1 (6 bases). V dropped 0 bases and J dropped 4 bases, with 19 bases sitting between them. Germline V gives CDR1 SGHRS, CDR2 YFSETQ. This CDR3 has 17 amino acids. The CDR3 bases are TGCGCCAGCAGCTTGGGTGGACAGCGCACTTTAGGCTATGGCTACACCTTC. Residues: CASSLGGQRTLGYGYTF.

This clone occurred a few times. The chain recombines TRBV6-4 with TRBJ2-3; 9 nucleotides line up with TRBD2. The CDR3 has 16 residues. Per germline, CDR1 MRHNA and CDR2 SNTAGT. V trimming: 3 bases; J trimming: 1 base; junction bases outside the gene matches: 5. CDR3 sequence reads: CASSEGPSGGTDTQYF. The CDR3, as DNA: TGTGCCAGCAGTGAAGGTCCTAGCGGGGGCACAGATACGCAGTATTTT.

J is TRBJ1-5 and V is TRBV24-1; the D is unclear. Germline CDR1 and CDR2: KGHDR and SFDVKD. V gave up 0 bases and J gave up 6 bases, with 8 bases separating them. CDR3 size: 14 residues. In DNA form, the CDR3 reads TGTGCCACCAGTGATTTGGGGGAGATTCAGCCCCAGCATTTT. The encoded protein is CATSDLGEIQPQHF.

In its sample, this clone was seen a few times. This chain joins TRBV7-9 and TRBJ2-7, with 12 bases identical to TRBD2. Per the germline V gene, CDR1 is SEHNR and CDR2 is FQNEAQ (reference sequence). Trimming took 5 bases from V and 0 from J; bases not matched to a gene: 5. This CDR3 has 16 residues. CDR3 loop: CASSPRLAGVSYEQYF. The CDR3 bases are TGTGCCAGCAGCCCGAGACTAGCGGGAGTCTCCTACGAGCAGTACTTC.

The chain uses TRBV15 and TRBJ2-1, with TRBD2 identical over 7 bases. The CDR3 covers 18 residues. CDR1 LNHNV and CDR2 YYDKDF come from the germline V gene (reference sequence). Trimming removed 3 bases from V and 0 bases from J; junction bases left unmatched: 11. CDR3 protein: CATSRLLGRTSSYNEQFF. The DNA for the CDR3 is TGTGCCACCAGCAGGCTACTAGGGCGGACTAGCTCCTACAATGAGCAGTTCTTC. Variable domain in full (rest from reference TRBV15 and TRBJ2-1): DAMVIQNPRYQVTQFGKPVTLSCSQTLNHNVMYWYQQKSSQAPKLLFHYYDKDFNNEADTPDNFQSRRPNTSFCFLDIRSPGLGDTAMYLCATSRLLGRTSSYNEQFFGPGTRLTVL.

The sample holds one count of this clone. The chain joins TRBV5-8 to TRBJ1-1; D is possibly TRBD1 (5 bases). CDR3 length: 15 residues. V was pared by 4 bases and J by 5 bases, with 18 bases between. The V gene's germline CDR1 is SGHTS and CDR2 YDEGEE. In DNA form, the CDR3 reads TGTGCCAGCAGCCCGGAGCAGGGTAGGCGGACTGAAGCTTTCTTT. It specifies CASSPEQGRRTEAFF.

The rearrangement joins TRBV28 to TRBJ2-1; 9 bases are a match to TRBD2. This CDR3 has 15 amino acids. Germline assignment: CDR1 MDHEN and CDR2 SYDVKM. Germline trimming cut 2 bases from V and 6 bases from J; bases unmatched to any gene: 5. The CDR3 bases are TGTGCCAGCAGTTTAGCGGGGGGGCTCGCCAATGAGCAGTTCTTC. Translating it yields CASSLAGGLANEQFF.

Note on this clone: The junction does not match germline at one end; this may be a read error. V and J are TRBV5-1 and TRBJ1-4; D not certain. The CDR3 is 14 amino acids. Germline V gene data show CDR1 as SGHRS and CDR2 as YFSETQ. The CDR3 region has the DNA TGCGCCAGCAGCTTGAACGGACTTAATAAAAAACTGTTTTTT. Amino acid sequence: CASSLNGLNKKLFF. The full variable domain, in which reference TRBV5-1 and TRBJ1-4 provide the parts outside the CDR3, is KAGVTQTPRYLIKTRGQQVTLSCSPISGHRSVSWYQQTPGQGLQFLFEYFSETQRNKGNFPGRFSGRQFSNSRSEMNVSTLELGDSALYLCASSLNGLNKKLFFGSGTQLSVL.

The J gene is TRBJ1-1, the V gene TRBV5-1; D is unresolved. In germline, CDR1 is SGHRS, CDR2 YFSETQ. Trimming removed 3 bases at V and 6 bases at J, with 18 bases between. CDR3 length: 15 residues. The CDR3 reads CASSSNLGRLAEAFF. The CDR3 bases are TGCGCCAGCAGCTCCAACCTGGGGAGACTCGCTGAAGCTTTCTTT. The entire variable domain, with the rest obtained from reference TRBV5-1 and TRBJ1-1, is as follows: KAGVTQTPRYLIKTRGQQVTLSCSPISGHRSVSWYQQTPGQGLQFLFEYFSETQRNKGNFPGRFSGRQFSNSRSEMNVSTLELGDSALYLCASSSNLGRLAEAFFGQGTRLTVV.